The 29 T cell receptor beta chains reported below all come from one sample, sequenced in a study of T cell responses to AZD1222 COVID-19 vaccine. Profiling relied on immunoSEQ multiplex PCR, and the TCRdb table lists in-frame clones only, not all of them. In the table there are roughly 140,000 clones, about nine tenths of which are singletons. The sequenced sample was peripheral blood, obtained on day 0 of AZD1222 vaccination. These receptors were obtained from an adult in good health.

In its sample, this clone was seen a few times. This CDR3 reads CASSLDRAWQPQHF. As DNA, the CDR3 is TGTGCCAGCAGCCTCGACAGGGCATGGCAGCCCCAGCATTTT. V and J are TRBV6-5 and TRBJ1-5; 7 bases are a match to TRBD1. This CDR3 comprises 14 residues. Germline values: CDR1 MNHEY, CDR2 SVGAGI. V was pared by 6 bases and J by 7 bases, with 9 bases of the junction left unmatched.

The chain is built from TRBV7-9 and TRBJ1-1, with D unclear. V was shortened by 4 bases and J by 3 bases, with 9 bases between the two germline ends. CDR1 is SEHNR and CDR2 is FQNEAQ in the germline V gene (reference sequence). The CDR3 runs 13 residues. DNA for the CDR3: TGTGCCAGCAGCTCCAGGTCGCACACTGAAGCTTTCTTT. Translating gives CASSSRSHTEAFF.

CDR3 residues: CAWSEGRGYNEKLFF. The CDR3 nucleotides are TGTGCCTGGAGTGAAGGCAGGGGATATAATGAAAAACTGTTTTTT. J is TRBJ1-4 and V is TRBV30, with D maybe TRBD1 (6 bases). Trimming took off 1 base at V and 4 bases at J, with 13 bases between the two ends. The CDR3 covers 15 residues. The V gene's germline CDR1 is GTSNPN and CDR2 SVGIG (reference sequence).

This clone was seen more than once but under ten times. This chain connects TRBV4-1 to TRBJ1-2; weak D call: TRBD1 (5 bases). The CDR3 runs to 15 residues. The V end was cut by 4 bases, the J end by 6 bases, with 18 bases between. Germline CDR1 reads MGHRA; CDR2 reads YSYEKL. CDR3 loop: CASSLGPLRSDGYTF. The CDR3 coding sequence is TGCGCCAGCAGCCTGGGACCCCTTCGCTCGGATGGCTACACCTTC.

This chain uses TRBV6-5 with TRBJ2-5; D is uncertain. The CDR3 length is 14 residues. The ends were cut back, 0 bases at V and 5 bases at J, with 10 bases in the middle. Germline CDR1 and CDR2: MNHEY and SVGAGI. The CDR3 nucleotides are TGTGCCAGCAGTTACTCCATTACATGGGAGACCCAGTACTTC. Amino acids: CASSYSITWETQYF.

The rearrangement links TRBV7-6 to TRBJ2-5, with 12 bases lining up with TRBD2. V shed 5 bases and J 5 bases; nucleotides not matched to a gene: 9. CDR1 is SGHVS, CDR2 FNYEAQ, per germline. This CDR3 region has 16 residues. CDR3: CASSTKTSGSAETQYF. DNA of the CDR3: TGTGCCAGCAGCACGAAGACTAGCGGGAGCGCGGAGACCCAGTACTTC.

J is TRBJ2-7 and V is TRBV6-5; 9 nucleotides match TRBD2. The germline V gene encodes CDR1 MNHEY and CDR2 SVGAGI. This CDR3 has 16 residues. The trim removed 0 bases at V and 7 bases at J, leaving 10 bases unmatched. CDR3 in DNA: TGTGCCAGCAGTTACTCAGGCAGAGGACTAGCGAGGGAGCAGTACTTC. Residues: CASSYSGRGLAREQYF.

The chain combines TRBV6-5 with TRBJ2-7, with 7 bases matching TRBD2. Germline values: CDR1 MNHEY, CDR2 SVGAGI. This CDR3 region has 14 residues. V gave up 5 bases and J gave up 0 bases; unmatched junction bases: 4. CDR3: CASSNGLGSYEQYF. The CDR3 region has the DNA TGTGCCAGCAGTAACGGACTAGGCTCCTACGAGCAGTACTTC.

Here the CDR3 reads CASRGGFYGYTF. CDR3 sequence (DNA): TGTGCCAGCAGGGGGGGTTTCTATGGCTACACCTTC. The chain carries TRBV12-3 or TRBV12-4 and TRBJ1-2, with D tentatively TRBD1 (5 bases). This CDR3 comprises 12 residues. The ends were cut back, 6 bases at V and 4 bases at J, with 9 bases in the middle.

The chain uses TRBV7-2 and TRBJ2-1; D may correspond to TRBD1 or TRBD2 (6 bases each). This CDR3 spans 15 amino acids. Deletions cut 4 bases from V and 8 bases from J, with 18 bases between. Germline loops: CDR1 SGHTA, CDR2 FQGNSA. CDR3 amino acids: CASSSDGGRTHEQFF. The CDR3 DNA reads TGTGCCAGCAGCTCCGATGGGGGGCGAACCCATGAGCAGTTCTTC.

The chain uses TRBV13 and TRBJ2-7; 8 positions match TRBD1. The CDR3 covers 15 residues. Germline V lookup: CDR1 PRHDT, CDR2 FYEKMQ (reference sequence). V gave up 5 bases and J gave up 0 bases; unmatched junction bases: 6. CDR3 nucleotide sequence: TGTGCCAGCAGCAACAGACAGGGGCTCTCCTACGAGCAGTACTTC. This gives the protein CASSNRQGLSYEQYF. Combining the CDR3 with reference TRBV13 and TRBJ2-7 gives the whole variable domain AAGVIQSPRHLIKEKRETATLKCYPIPRHDTVYWYQQGPGQDPQFLISFYEKMQSDKGSIPDRFSAQQFSDYHSELNMSSLELGDSALYFCASSNRQGLSYEQYFGPGTRLTVT.

J is TRBJ2-1 and V is TRBV4-1; D not resolved. The germline V gene has CDR1 MGHRA and CDR2 YSYEKL. V lost 0 bases, J lost 6 bases, and 9 bases lay in between. The CDR3 extends over 14 amino acids. The CDR3 loop is CASSQEKVFNEQFF. CDR3 sequence (DNA): TGCGCCAGCAGCCAAGAAAAGGTTTTCAATGAGCAGTTCTTC.

This chain links TRBV3-1 (or the pseudogene TRBV3-2) with TRBJ2-7; D gene ambiguous. Germline V gene lookup returns CDR1 LGHDT and CDR2 YNNKEL (reference sequence). The V end was cut by 3 bases, the J end by 3 bases, with 9 bases between. The CDR3 length is 13 residues. CDR3 bases: TGTGCCAGCAGCCACACAACCGGCTACGAGCAGTACTTC. Its protein is CASSHTTGYEQYF.

This chain uses TRBV6-1 with TRBJ2-3; 7 bases are shared with TRBD1. The V gene's germline CDR1 is MNHNS and CDR2 SASEGT. This CDR3 region has 15 residues. J lost 3 bases, V lost 3 bases, and 6 bases had no gene match. The CDR3 region is CASSDNRGGTDTQYF. CDR3 DNA: TGTGCCAGCAGTGATAACAGGGGCGGGACAGATACGCAGTATTTT.

The chain couples TRBV5-1 to TRBJ1-2; tentative D call: TRBD1 (5 bases). The CDR3 extends over 13 amino acids. The germline V and J ends were trimmed by 0 bases and 8 bases, with 11 bases remaining between them. Germline V gene data show CDR1 as SGHRS and CDR2 as YFSETQ. The CDR3 region is CASSLDWGRGYTF. The CDR3, as DNA: TGCGCCAGCAGCTTGGACTGGGGACGCGGCTACACCTTC.

This chain joins TRBV5-1 and TRBJ2-3; D remains ambiguous. The germline V gene encodes CDR1 SGHRS and CDR2 YFSETQ. Trimming removed 6 bases from V and 5 bases from J, with 13 bases in between. The CDR3 length is 13 residues. The CDR3 protein is CASTHNVGDTQYF. The CDR3 coding sequence is TGCGCCAGCACTCATAACGTGGGAGATACGCAGTATTTT.

The chain joins TRBV9 to TRBJ2-7; 7 bases fit TRBD2. This CDR3 is built from 16 residues. The trim removed 0 bases at V and 0 bases at J, leaving 6 bases unmatched. In germline, CDR1 is SGDLS, CDR2 YYNGEE. The CDR3, as DNA: TGTGCCAGCAGCGTAGAGGTGGGAGGGAGCTCCTACGAGCAGTACTTC. Its translation is CASSVEVGGSSYEQYF.

The rearrangement joins TRBV5-1 to TRBJ2-1; 9 positions match TRBD1. Unmatched junction bases numbered 6, after V lost 0 bases and J lost 8 bases. The germline gives CDR1 SGHRS, CDR2 YFSETQ. This CDR3 has 15 amino acids. The CDR3 protein is CASSLVRQGVDEQFF. Written as DNA, the CDR3 is TGCGCCAGCAGCTTGGTGCGACAGGGGGTCGATGAGCAGTTCTTC.

The chain has TRBV27 and TRBJ2-7, with a possible D match to TRBD1 (5 bases). The CDR3 consists of 15 residues. The V end was cut by 3 bases, the J end by 2 bases, with 14 bases between. Germline CDR1 and CDR2: MNHEY and SMNVEV (reference sequence). CDR3 loop: CASSFNSGNTYEQYF. The CDR3 nucleotides read TGTGCCAGCAGTTTTAATTCAGGGAACACCTACGAGCAGTACTTC.

This chain links TRBV19 with TRBJ1-2; possibly TRBD1 for D (6 bases). V was trimmed by 4 bases and J by 4 bases, leaving 13 bases between them. Germline lookup yields CDR1 LNHDA and CDR2 SQIVND (reference sequence). The CDR3 consists of 14 residues. CDR3 in DNA: TGTGCCAGTAGTACACAGGGTTTCTTCTATGGCTACACCTTC. Translating it yields CASSTQGFFYGYTF.

The chain is built from TRBV5-1 and TRBJ2-2; 7 bases match TRBD2. The CDR3 sequence is 16 residues long. Unmatched junction bases numbered 2, after V lost 0 bases and J lost 0 bases. Germline V gene data show CDR1 as SGHRS and CDR2 as YFSETQ. The CDR3 DNA reads TGCGCCAGCAGCTTGGCAGCGGGATCGAACACCGGGGAGCTGTTTTTT. Amino acid sequence: CASSLAAGSNTGELFF.

V gene TRBV6-5 combines with J gene TRBJ1-2, with 8 bases matching TRBD1. The junction had 6 bases not matched to a gene; V was cut back by 2 bases and J by 7 bases. CDR1 is MNHEY and CDR2 is SVGAGI in the germline V gene. The length of the CDR3 is 14 residues. CDR3 protein: CASSYQDQGAGYTF. The DNA of the CDR3 is TGTGCCAGCAGTTACCAAGACCAGGGGGCTGGCTACACCTTC.

The chain employs TRBV27 and TRBJ2-7, with a tentative D call TRBD1 (5 bases). Germline V gene sequence: CDR1 MNHEY, CDR2 SMNVEV (reference sequence). Trimming stripped 2 bases from V and 0 bases from J, with 11 bases between. The CDR3 has 15 residues. The CDR3 DNA sequence: TGTGCCAGCAGTTTAAGGGGCGGTATCTCCTACGAGCAGTACTTC. This encodes CASSLRGGISYEQYF.

This chain connects TRBV25-1 to TRBJ2-7; D may be TRBD2 (7 bases). The CDR3 extends over 13 amino acids. Germline assignment: CDR1 MGHDK and CDR2 SYGVNS. The ends were cut back, 6 bases at V and 4 bases at J, with 13 bases in the middle. The CDR3 here is CASREGGRYEQYF. CDR3 nucleotide sequence: TGTGCCAGCAGAGAGGGGGGGCGGTACGAGCAGTACTTC.

This chain connects TRBV6-2 or TRBV6-3 to TRBJ1-2, with a weak D call TRBD1 (6 bases). The CDR3 contains 17 residues. CDR1 is MNHEY, CDR2 SVGEGT, per germline. V shed 2 bases and J shed 3 bases, with 19 bases lying between them. CDR3 nucleotide sequence: TGTGCCAGCAGTTACCTTGGGGGCCGCCGACCGTACTATGGCTACACCTTC. Translation: CASSYLGGRRPYYGYTF.

The gene calls are TRBV15 and TRBJ1-6; D gene uncertain. Germline assignment: CDR1 LNHNV and CDR2 YYDKDF (reference sequence). This CDR3 is built from 16 residues. V dropped 4 bases and J dropped 5 bases, with 15 bases sitting between them. The CDR3 loop reads CATSKRLRVDNSPLHF. The CDR3 DNA sequence: TGTGCCACCAGCAAACGTCTGCGGGTCGATAATTCACCCCTCCACTTT.

The chain employs TRBV6-4 and TRBJ2-3; D is perhaps TRBD2 (7 bases). Trimming left V 8 bases short and J 1 base short, with 13 bases between. The germline V gene has CDR1 MRHNA and CDR2 SNTAGT. This CDR3 region has 14 residues. The CDR3 bases are TGTGCCAGCTTGGGGGGGCATTGCACAGATACGCAGTATTTT. Translated: CASLGGHCTDTQYF.

The rearrangement uses TRBV12-3 or TRBV12-4 and TRBJ2-7; D not resolved. Trimming removed 6 bases at V and 3 bases at J, with 9 bases between. The CDR3 sequence is 12 residues long. The DNA for the CDR3 is TGTGCCAGCAGCGCAATGGGCTACGAGCAGTACTTC. This codes for CASSAMGYEQYF.

CDR3 in amino acids: CATQPRAGRNSYEQYF. In DNA, the CDR3 is TGTGCCACCCAACCTCGGGCAGGGCGGAATTCCTACGAGCAGTACTTC. This sequence joins TRBV5-6 and TRBJ2-7, with D tentatively TRBD1 (5 bases). The germline gives CDR1 SGHDT, CDR2 YYEEEE. The CDR3 sequence is 16 residues long. Trimming left V 9 bases short and J 1 base short, with 23 bases between.